This TCR beta chain was profiled in a study of cytomegalovirus exposure and HLA in healthy donors. Primers for the PCR totalled 60 Vbeta and 13 Jbeta. The method was immunoSEQ multiplex PCR; TCRdb's version includes in-frame clones alone and lacks a portion of them. The sample records 130,000 or so clones, 82% being singletons. The germline CDR1 and CDR2 sequences are WNHNN and SYGVQD (reference sequence). The length of the CDR3 is 12 residues. Trimming pared 6 bases from V and 3 bases from J, leaving 9 bases between. The rearrangement joins TRBV10-1 to TRBJ2-7, with D possibly TRBD1 on 6 matching bases. Sequences were obtained from PBMCs. This clonotype was obtained from a young woman in good health and CMV-seronegative. In DNA form, the CDR3 reads TGCGCCAGCAGAGGGACATTCTACGAGCAGTACTTC. Amino acids: CASRGTFYEQYF.